Listed below are T cell receptor beta chains from one sample, sequenced in a study of beta chain features in type 1 diabetes. Measured with immunoSEQ multiplex PCR; TCRdb has only the in-frame clones, and not every one. The sample lists under 450,000 clones, more than 11% occurring once. Sample: naive CD4+ T cells from blood. These receptors were collected from a man aged 25 to 45 in good health. Each CDR3 is given with its conserved first and last residue. D genes are given only for firm matches. Some rows have no size entry. The others give once, few or many, or a class for an expanded clone.

d_gene,j_gene,v_gene,abundance,CDR3aa,CDR3nt
NA,TRBJ2-7,TRBV25-1,NA,CASSQPGSTEQYF,TGTGCCAGCAGTCAACCTGGATCTACCGAGCAGTACTTC
TRBD2,TRBJ2-3,TRBV6-5,NA,CASSYSWEGQDTQYF,TGTGCCAGCAGTTACTCGTGGGAGGGCCAAGATACGCAGTATTTT
NA,TRBJ2-5,TRBV13,few,CASSPPDRQETQYF,TGTGCCAGCAGCCCCCCGGACAGACAAGAGACCCAGTACTTC
TRBD2,TRBJ2-5,TRBV5-4,few,CASSFSAGGLETQYF,TGTGCCAGCAGCTTTTCTGCGGGAGGGTTGGAGACCCAGTACTTC
NA,TRBJ1-2,TRBV30,NA,CAWSRQFNYGYTF,TGTGCCTGGAGTCGGCAATTTAACTATGGCTACACCTTC
NA,TRBJ1-1,TRBV18,few,CASSPEGMGDRGAFF,TGTGCCAGCTCACCCGAGGGCATGGGGGACCGCGGGGCTTTCTTT
NA,TRBJ1-2,TRBV29-1,NA,CSVDSGVNYGYTF,TGCAGCGTTGACTCCGGAGTAAACTATGGCTACACCTTC
TRBD1,TRBJ2-1,TRBV12-5,few,CASGISPGTGANEQFF,TGTGCTAGTGGTATCTCCCCCGGGACAGGGGCCAATGAGCAGTTCTTC
NA,TRBJ2-5,TRBV5-1,few,CASSAEPGLQETQYF,TGCGCCAGCAGCGCAGAGCCGGGACTCCAAGAGACCCAGTACTTC
TRBD1,TRBJ2-5,TRBV7-9,NA,CASSLADRARETQYF,TGTGCCAGCAGCTTAGCGGACAGGGCCAGAGAGACCCAGTACTTC
NA,TRBJ2-1,TRBV10-3,few,CAISESFNEQFF,TGTGCCATCAGTGAGTCGTTCAATGAGCAGTTCTTC
NA,TRBJ2-7,TRBV2,few,CASSSFRLANEQYF,TGTGCCAGCAGTTCTTTCCGGCTAGCGAATGAGCAGTACTTC
NA,TRBJ1-1,TRBV9,few,CASSSHRNTEAFF,TGTGCCAGCAGCTCACACAGGAACACTGAAGCTTTCTTT
NA,TRBJ1-5,TRBV19,few,CATGAVNQPQHF,TGTGCCACCGGGGCAGTCAATCAGCCCCAGCATTTT
TRBD1,TRBJ1-2,TRBV16,NA,CASSQSQGAVYGYTF,TGTGCCAGCAGCCAATCCCAGGGGGCGGTGTACGGCTACACCTTC
TRBD1,TRBJ2-7,TRBV29-1,few,CSAVDRVAGKYF,TGCAGCGCCGTAGACAGGGTCGCAGGGAAGTACTTC
TRBD2,TRBJ2-3,TRBV5-4,NA,CASSSAGADTQYF,TGTGCCAGCAGCTCAGCGGGAGCGGATACGCAGTATTTT
NA,TRBJ2-4,TRBV25-1,few,CASSGERERSKNIQYF,TGTGCCAGCAGTGGGGAGAGGGAGAGGTCCAAAAACATTCAGTACTTC
NA,TRBJ2-3,TRBV11-2,NA,CASSPDGKSTDTQYF,TGTGCCAGCAGCCCTGACGGGAAAAGCACAGATACGCAGTATTTT
NA,TRBJ1-1,TRBV7-2,NA,CASSFSQANTEAFF,TGTGCCAGCAGCTTCAGCCAAGCGAACACTGAAGCTTTCTTT
TRBD1,TRBJ2-5,TRBV12-5,few,CASGGTGETQYF,TGTGCTAGTGGTGGGACAGGGGAGACCCAGTACTTC
TRBD2,TRBJ2-6,TRBV7-2,NA,CASSLVAGSGGANVLTF,TGTGCCAGCAGCTTAGTAGCGGGAAGTGGTGGGGCCAACGTCCTGACTTTC
NA,TRBJ2-3,TRBV19,NA,CASRDSTDTQYF,TGTGCCAGCCGGGACAGCACAGATACGCAGTATTTT
TRBD1,TRBJ1-2,TRBV15,few,CATSLNRDSSTF,TGTGCCACCAGTCTGAACAGGGACAGTAGCACCTTC
TRBD2,TRBJ2-5,TRBV11-2,NA,CASSIRLAGETQYF,TGTGCCAGCAGCATCAGACTAGCGGGAGAGACCCAGTACTTC
NA,TRBJ2-3,TRBV13,NA,CASSLEGPWADTQYF,TGTGCCAGCAGCTTGGAAGGGCCCTGGGCAGATACGCAGTATTTT
TRBD1,TRBJ1-2,TRBV9,few,CASSLTGAQDYGYTF,TGTGCCAGCAGCCTCACAGGGGCACAGGACTATGGCTACACCTTC
TRBD2,TRBJ2-3,TRBV5-1,few,CASSIGTSGGTDTQYF,TGCGCCAGCAGCATCGGGACTAGCGGGGGCACAGATACGCAGTATTTT
NA,TRBJ2-3,TRBV28,NA,CASSLLRSDTQYF,TGTGCCAGCAGTTTACTGAGGTCAGATACGCAGTATTTT
NA,TRBJ2-1,TRBV4-3,NA,CASSQVLYNEQFF,TGCGCCAGCAGCCAAGTTTTGTACAATGAGCAGTTCTTC
NA,TRBJ2-2,TRBV6-5,NA,CASRTPGYTGELFF,TGTGCCAGCAGAACACCAGGGTACACCGGGGAGCTGTTTTTT
NA,TRBJ2-7,TRBV15,few,CATSSRRSSYEQYF,TGTGCCACCAGCAGCCGTCGGAGTAGCTACGAGCAGTACTTC
NA,TRBJ2-1,TRBV7-9,few,CASSLSGANEQFF,TGTGCCAGCAGCTTAAGCGGCGCCAATGAGCAGTTCTTC
NA,TRBJ1-6,TRBV15,NA,CATSRDTTGPFSLHF,TGTGCCACCAGCAGAGATACGACAGGTCCCTTTAGCCTCCACTTT
TRBD2,TRBJ2-5,TRBV9,NA,CASSATGLAGETQYF,TGTGCCAGCAGCGCGACCGGACTAGCGGGAGAGACCCAGTACTTC
NA,TRBJ1-1,TRBV4-3,few,CASSPRAGDTEAFF,TGCGCCAGCAGCCCACGAGCAGGGGACACTGAAGCTTTCTTT
TRBD2,TRBJ2-5,TRBV18,NA,CASSPTGGETQYF,TGTGCCAGCTCACCGACGGGGGGAGAGACCCAGTACTTC
NA,TRBJ2-5,TRBV5-1,NA,CASSPGGGQETQYF,TGCGCCAGCAGCCCCGGAGGGGGGCAAGAGACCCAGTACTTC
TRBD1,TRBJ2-3,TRBV29-1,NA,CSGAQQGTSTDTQYF,TGCAGCGGGGCCCAACAGGGGACCAGCACAGATACGCAGTATTTT
TRBD2,TRBJ2-1,TRBV25-1,NA,CASLEGGRGSYNEQFF,TGTGCCAGCCTGGAGGGCGGGAGGGGCTCCTACAATGAGCAGTTCTTC
TRBD1,TRBJ1-6,TRBV9,NA,CASRTDRVNSPLHF,TGTGCCAGCAGGACAGACAGGGTCAATTCACCCCTCCACTTT
NA,TRBJ2-3,TRBV29-1,few,CSVDPTGIDGSTSTDTQYF,TGCAGCGTTGATCCAACGGGTATTGACGGCTCAACTAGCACAGATACGCAGTATTTT
NA,TRBJ1-4,TRBV4-1,NA,CASSQDGQPNEKLFF,TGCGCCAGCAGCCAAGACGGACAGCCGAATGAAAAACTGTTTTTT
TRBD2,TRBJ2-3,TRBV10-3,few,CAISERSGGADTQYF,TGTGCCATCAGTGAGCGGAGTGGGGGGGCAGATACGCAGTATTTT
NA,TRBJ2-3,TRBV7-2,few,CASSRVSSDTQYF,TGTGCCAGCAGTAGGGTATCTTCAGATACGCAGTATTTT
NA,TRBJ1-1,TRBV4-3,few,CASSQETGRNTEAFF,TGCGCCAGCAGCCAAGAGACAGGCAGGAACACTGAAGCTTTCTTT
NA,TRBJ2-3,TRBV5-1,NA,CASRIGRDSTDTQYF,TGCGCCAGCAGGATCGGCAGGGACAGCACAGATACGCAGTATTTT
NA,TRBJ1-5,TRBV30,NA,CAWSGGDQPQHF,TGTGCCTGGAGTGGCGGGGATCAGCCCCAGCATTTT
TRBD2,TRBJ2-3,TRBV10-3,NA,CAISVLGRAYADTQYF,TGTGCCATCAGTGTTCTCGGGAGGGCCTATGCAGATACGCAGTATTTT
NA,TRBJ2-5,TRBV29-1,many,CSVEAGAAQYF,TGCAGCGTTGAAGCGGGAGCAGCCCAGTACTTC
TRBD1,TRBJ1-2,TRBV10-3,few,CAISDPARQGKTIYTF,TGTGCCATCAGTGATCCCGCTCGACAGGGCAAGACCATTTACACCTTC
NA,TRBJ2-2,TRBV7-2,NA,CASSFRGRVRELFF,TGTGCCAGCAGCTTCCGGGGGCGCGTCCGGGAGCTGTTTTTT
TRBD1,TRBJ2-5,TRBV29-1,few,CSGGQGQTQYF,TGCAGCGGCGGACAGGGGCAGACCCAGTACTTC
NA,TRBJ2-3,TRBV11-2,few,CASSRDTDTQYF,TGTGCCAGCAGCCGGGATACAGATACGCAGTATTTT